This record covers a single T cell receptor beta chain. This clonotype was detected ten times or more. Its antigen specificity is not known. No per-base quality is available; no much larger clone lies one base away. The data originate from a study of regulatory T cells in long-lasting Graves disease (dated by TCRdb to the early 2020s). General notes on the study: In the newly diagnosed Graves' disease group, patients had been taking antithyroid drugs for less than 3 months. Peripheral blood TCR sequencing and RNA sequencing compared persistent Graves' disease patients with newly diagnosed Graves' disease patients. The study was conducted in China and was registered as a clinical trial. TCR sequencing covered some 13 persistent and roughly 20 newly diagnosed Graves' disease patients, some 35 samples in total.

Preparation of the library involved multiplex PCR. The data were produced on an Illumina HiSeq 4000. iRepertoire HTBI primers and Arm-PCR amplification of CDR3 regions were used to construct TCR beta libraries. PCR products were gel purified before sequencing. As for how the authors treated the data: Gene usage analysis of CDR3 amino acid clonotypes relied on the approximately 60 TRBV and 15 or so TRBJ segments identified across samples. COPE and FqMerger were used to merge the filtered high-quality paired reads into contigs. Contigs were aligned with BLAST to IMGT TRBV, TRBD and TRBJ reference genes, and CDR3 was defined per IMGT. Clonotypes above 0.1% frequency were classified as highly expanded clones. Shannon entropy served as the measure of repertoire diversity, while the Gini coefficient captured V-J evenness. A clonotype found in more than one individual was treated as public. TCRdb trimmed public reads at Q25 via fastp, called clones via MiXCR and kept in-frame beta chains. Identical CDR3 protein sequences are pooled into one entry, listed with their most common genes and DNA. These V and J calls originate from TCRdb's pipeline instead of the authors' own analysis. The sample table lists a few hundred thousand distinct CDR3 sequences, around 19% of them with a count of one. 12% to 15% of the sample rests with the top ten.

The meaning of the sample's time point label: newly diagnosed GD, antithyroid drugs for less than 3 months. For both TCR sequencing and RNA sequencing, RNA was extracted from PBMCs in TRIzol. Graves' disease was diagnosed according to American Thyroid Association guidelines. Recruitment of patients was carried out at an endocrinology department in Xi'an, China. From each patient, around 8.3 milliliters of peripheral blood was collected into an EDTA anticoagulant tube. Ficoll Paque Plus density gradient separation was used to isolate PBMCs, and no further T cell sorting was done. An Agilent 2100 Bioanalyzer and agarose gel were used to assess RNA quality, and a NanoDrop 2000 was used to measure RNA concentration. Overall results and qualifications from the work: Only peripheral blood was studied, because thyroid tissue, the primary lesion, was inaccessible. Compared with newly diagnosed patients, patients with persistent Graves' disease had lower TCR Shannon entropy and fewer highly expanded clones, which suggests clonal expansion. Preferential use of TRBV28, TRBJ1-2 and TRBJ2-5 was observed in persistent disease, whereas TRBV20-1 and TRBJ2-1 were favored in newly diagnosed disease. The small sample size was acknowledged by the authors as a limitation that may reduce accuracy. Patients with persistent disease shared more public clonotypes (fewer than 3,000) than newly diagnosed patients did (around 980). Only the TCR beta chain was sequenced and analyzed.

V and J lose 2 bases and 6 bases, and a span of 8 bases separates them. The CDR3, cysteine through phenylalanine, is 13 amino acids long. Of all the DNA, just the CDR3 is kept, 39 bases in frame from base 1. CDR1 MNHGY and CDR2 SVAAGI were looked up in the germline V gene. The same data also went into a second study, on T cells in Graves' hyperthyroidism and ophthalmopathy. The second study's authors report: A patient counted as having stable Graves' hyperthyroidism if no progression to ophthalmopathy occurred over 18 months of follow-up. Hyperthyroidism patients were aged 18 to 65 years and newly diagnosed, with disease duration of less than 2 months. Exclusion was applied to patients with uncontrolled infections, other autoimmune diseases, pregnancy or lactation. Diagnoses were based on clinical symptoms, serum thyroxine and TRAb, thyroid ultrasound and orbital computed tomography. A first-round RT-PCR of the TCR CDR3 used the HTBI primer set with the Qiagen OneStep RT-PCR kit. Most expanded thyroid clonotypes (frequency above 0.001) were also detected in blood, a finding suggesting that blood repertoires may reflect thyroid immune responses. A model built on a 13 V-J signature distinguished ophthalmopathy from stable hyperthyroidism, reaching over 85% sensitivity and about 81% specificity in cross-validation and 80%/75% in testing. In validation, the model predicted progression to ophthalmopathy with 60% to 71% sensitivity and less than 80% specificity, a median of 6.5 months before onset. To identify TCR V-J signatures that set the groups apart, the researchers used a discovery cohort of approximately 98 patients, made up of 43 with Graves' ophthalmopathy and around 58 with stable Graves' hyperthyroidism. Prospective prediction of ophthalmopathy was tested in an independent validation cohort consisting of about 19 hyperthyroidism patients and some 16 patients who later progressed to ophthalmopathy. For training and testing, the 100 or so patients in the discovery cohort were randomly divided in a 7:3 ratio. In about 6 Graves' hyperthyroidism patients, the study also compared T-cell repertoires from thyroid tissue with T-cell repertoires from blood. Once sampling was done, hyperthyroidism patients were given methimazole at a starting dose of 30 mg daily, whereas ophthalmopathy patients were given high-dose intravenous methylprednisolone. Libraries were constructed in a second round of multiplex PCR, after which size selection and purification were carried out. Libraries were sequenced paired-end with 100 bp reads on an Illumina HiSeq2000. SOAPnuke was used to process the raw data, with reads discarded if the reads contained adapters or uncalled bases, had a mean Phred below 15, or lacked an exact constant-primer or identifier match. COPE v1.2.5 was used to merge the high-quality paired reads, and each unique nucleotide sequence was defined as a clonotype. MiTCR v1.1 was used to align the clonotypes against IMGT TRBV, TRBD and TRBJ reference segments. The analysis included only V-J combinations with a frequency above 0.0001, which together covered around 99% of the repertoires. A TCS score was defined as the ratio of F50 (clonal expansion) to E x V (chaos), with BLOSUM62-based TCRdist applied between CDR3 peptides within each V-J. Welch's t-statistics and random forest reduced 500 to 550 V-J features to 10 to 15, which were used in a naive Bayes classifier (R e1071). No statistical method was used to fix the sample size in advance, and group allocation was not hidden from the investigators. According to the paper, TCR Vbeta CDR3 sequencing was carried out on 135 peripheral blood samples, which came from under 50 ophthalmopathy, some 73 hyperthyroidism and approximately 17 progressor patients.

Recombination joined TRBV6-9 with TRBJ1-5; too little of a D gene remains to name it. Sample: peripheral blood mononuclear cells (PBMCs), taken at new diagnosis, from a patient treated with antithyroid drugs. The TCR sequence derives from a woman aged 25 to 39 with Graves disease. Donor details come from another sample of the same person, matched by shared clones. The CDR3 here reads CASSYESGQPQHF. The sequenced DNA is TGTGCCAGCAGTTATGAGTCGGGTCAGCCCCAGCATTTT.